The T cell receptor beta chain under discussion was sequenced for a study of cytomegalovirus exposure and HLA in healthy donors. The study's findings and limits: TCR clusters originating in the first cohort tended to co-occur in the approximately 120 validation repertoires, according to a later analysis. Investigators reported 150 to 200 TCR beta chains as tied to cytomegalovirus.

Libraries were prepared by immunoSEQ multiplex PCR; TCRdb keeps only in-frame clonotypes and omits some of them. The sample contains 150,000 to 200,000 clones, about 89% of which appear only once. This CDR3 has 13 amino acids. CDR1 and CDR2 (germline): MNHEY, SVGAGI. V gave up 8 bases and J gave up 3 bases, with 14 bases separating them. Only a few counts were recorded for this clone. Its antigen is not known. The sequenced material came from PBMCs. The clonotype originates from a man aged 25 to 40 in good health and CMV-seropositive. The chain has TRBV6-5 and TRBJ2-7, with D unclear. The CDR3 region has the DNA TGTGCCAGCTCCCGGAGTCAAGGCTACGAGCAGTACTTC. It yields the protein CASSRSQGYEQYF.